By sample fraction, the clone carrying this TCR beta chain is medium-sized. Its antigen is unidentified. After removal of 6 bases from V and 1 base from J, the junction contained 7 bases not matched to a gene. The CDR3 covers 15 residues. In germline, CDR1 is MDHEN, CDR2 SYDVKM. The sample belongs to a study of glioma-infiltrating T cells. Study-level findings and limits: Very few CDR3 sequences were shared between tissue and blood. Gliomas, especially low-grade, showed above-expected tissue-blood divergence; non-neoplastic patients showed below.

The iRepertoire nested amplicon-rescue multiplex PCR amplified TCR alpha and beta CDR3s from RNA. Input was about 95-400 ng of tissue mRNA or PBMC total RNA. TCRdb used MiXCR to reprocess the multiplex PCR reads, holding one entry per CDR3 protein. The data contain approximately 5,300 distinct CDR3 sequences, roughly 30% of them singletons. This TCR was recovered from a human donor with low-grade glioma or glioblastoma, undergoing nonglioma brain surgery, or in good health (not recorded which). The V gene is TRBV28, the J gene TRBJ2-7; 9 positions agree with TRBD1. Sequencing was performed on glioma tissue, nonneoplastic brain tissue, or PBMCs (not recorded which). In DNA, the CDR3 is TGTGCCAGCAGCCTTGGCGGGACAGGGTCCTACGAGCAGTACTTC. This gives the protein CASSLGGTGSYEQYF.